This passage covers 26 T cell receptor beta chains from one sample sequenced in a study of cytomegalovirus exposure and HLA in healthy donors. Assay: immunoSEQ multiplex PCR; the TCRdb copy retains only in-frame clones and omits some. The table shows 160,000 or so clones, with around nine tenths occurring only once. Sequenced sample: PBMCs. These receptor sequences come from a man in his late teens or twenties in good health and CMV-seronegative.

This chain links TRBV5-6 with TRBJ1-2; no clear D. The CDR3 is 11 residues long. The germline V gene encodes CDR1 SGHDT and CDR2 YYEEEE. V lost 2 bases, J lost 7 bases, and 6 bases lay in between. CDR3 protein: CASSFEGGYTF. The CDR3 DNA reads TGTGCCAGCAGCTTCGAGGGTGGCTACACCTTC.

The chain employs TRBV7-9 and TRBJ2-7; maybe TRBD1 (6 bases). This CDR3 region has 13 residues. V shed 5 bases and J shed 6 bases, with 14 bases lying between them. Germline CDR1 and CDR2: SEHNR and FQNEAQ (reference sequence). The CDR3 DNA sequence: TGTGCCAGCAGCCCCCCAACAGGGACCGAGCAGTACTTC. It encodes CASSPPTGTEQYF.

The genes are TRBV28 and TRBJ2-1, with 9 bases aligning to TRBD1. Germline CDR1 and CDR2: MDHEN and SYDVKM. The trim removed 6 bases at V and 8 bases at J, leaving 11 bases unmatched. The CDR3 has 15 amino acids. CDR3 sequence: CASSLLTGGRDEQFF. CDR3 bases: TGTGCCAGCAGCCTCCTGACAGGGGGTCGGGATGAGCAGTTCTTC.

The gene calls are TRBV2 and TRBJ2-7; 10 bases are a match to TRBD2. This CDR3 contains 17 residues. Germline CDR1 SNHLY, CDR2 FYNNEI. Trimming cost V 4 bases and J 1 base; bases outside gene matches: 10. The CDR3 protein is CASSGSSEREGSYEQYF. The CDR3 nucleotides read TGTGCCAGCAGTGGTTCCTCGGAGCGGGAGGGGTCCTACGAGCAGTACTTC.

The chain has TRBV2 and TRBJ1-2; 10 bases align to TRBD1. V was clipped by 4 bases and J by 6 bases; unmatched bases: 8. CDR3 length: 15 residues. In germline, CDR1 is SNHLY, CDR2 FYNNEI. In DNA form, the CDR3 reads TGTGCCAGCAGTGCTGGGGACAGGGGATTCCATGGCTACACCTTC. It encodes CASSAGDRGFHGYTF.

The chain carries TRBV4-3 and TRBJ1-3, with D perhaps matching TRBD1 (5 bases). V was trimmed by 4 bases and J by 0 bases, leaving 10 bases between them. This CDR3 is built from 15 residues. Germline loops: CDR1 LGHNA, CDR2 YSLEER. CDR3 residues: CASSRDGGSGNTIYF. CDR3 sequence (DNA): TGCGCCAGCAGCCGTGACGGGGGCTCTGGAAACACCATATATTTT.

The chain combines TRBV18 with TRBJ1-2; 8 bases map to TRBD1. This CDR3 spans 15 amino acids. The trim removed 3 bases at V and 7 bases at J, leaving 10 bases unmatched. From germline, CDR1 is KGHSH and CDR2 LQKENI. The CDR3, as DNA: TGTGCCAGCTCACCCTTACAGGGACAGGACTCTGGCTACACCTTC. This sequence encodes CASSPLQGQDSGYTF. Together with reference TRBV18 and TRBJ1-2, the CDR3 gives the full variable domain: NAGVMQNPRHLVRRRGQEARLRCSPMKGHSHVYWYRQLPEEGLKFMVYLQKENIIDESGMPKERFSAEFPKEGPSILRIQQVVRGDSAAYFCASSPLQGQDSGYTFGSGTRLTVV.

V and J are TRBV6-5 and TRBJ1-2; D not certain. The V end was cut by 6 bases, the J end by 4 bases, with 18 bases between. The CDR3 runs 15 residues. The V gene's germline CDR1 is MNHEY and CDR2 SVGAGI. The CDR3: CASSPGIEMGYGYTF. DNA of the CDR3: TGTGCCAGCAGCCCCGGGATCGAGATGGGCTATGGCTACACCTTC.

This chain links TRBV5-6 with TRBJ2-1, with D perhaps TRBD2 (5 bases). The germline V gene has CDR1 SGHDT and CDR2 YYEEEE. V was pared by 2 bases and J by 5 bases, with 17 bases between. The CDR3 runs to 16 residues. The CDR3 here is CASSFSLGSADNEQFF. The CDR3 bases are TGTGCCAGCAGCTTCTCACTAGGTTCAGCCGACAATGAGCAGTTCTTC.

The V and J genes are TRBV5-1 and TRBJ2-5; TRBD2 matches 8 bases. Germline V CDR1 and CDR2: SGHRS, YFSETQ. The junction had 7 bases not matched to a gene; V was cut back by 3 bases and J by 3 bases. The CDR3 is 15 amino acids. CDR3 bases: TGCGCCAGCAGCTCGGGCGGCGGGGGGAAAGAGACCCAGTACTTC. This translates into CASSSGGGGKETQYF.

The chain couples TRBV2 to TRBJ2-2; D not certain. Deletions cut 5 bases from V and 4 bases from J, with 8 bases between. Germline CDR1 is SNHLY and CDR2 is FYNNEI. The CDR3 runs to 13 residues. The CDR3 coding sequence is TGTGCCAGCAGTCCCCCCAGCACCGGGGAGCTGTTTTTT. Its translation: CASSPPSTGELFF.

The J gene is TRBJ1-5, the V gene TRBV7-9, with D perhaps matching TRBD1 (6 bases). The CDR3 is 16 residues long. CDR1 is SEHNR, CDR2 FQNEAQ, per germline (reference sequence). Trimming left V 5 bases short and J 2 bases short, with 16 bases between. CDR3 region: CASSPGQSSGNQPQHF. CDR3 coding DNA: TGTGCCAGCAGCCCAGGACAGTCAAGCGGCAATCAGCCCCAGCATTTT.

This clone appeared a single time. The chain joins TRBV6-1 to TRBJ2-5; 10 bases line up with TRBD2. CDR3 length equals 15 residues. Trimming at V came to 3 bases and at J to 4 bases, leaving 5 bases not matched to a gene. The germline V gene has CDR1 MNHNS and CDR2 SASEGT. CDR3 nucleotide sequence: TGTGCCAGCAGTGACCAGCGGGGGGGCGGAGAGACCCAGTACTTC. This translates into CASSDQRGGGETQYF.

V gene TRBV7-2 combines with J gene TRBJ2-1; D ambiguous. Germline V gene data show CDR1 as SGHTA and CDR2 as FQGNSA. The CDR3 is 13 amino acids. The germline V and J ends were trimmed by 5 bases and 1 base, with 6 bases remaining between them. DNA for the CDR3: TGTGCCAGCAGCCGCGCGTCCTACAATGAGCAGTTCTTC. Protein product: CASSRASYNEQFF.

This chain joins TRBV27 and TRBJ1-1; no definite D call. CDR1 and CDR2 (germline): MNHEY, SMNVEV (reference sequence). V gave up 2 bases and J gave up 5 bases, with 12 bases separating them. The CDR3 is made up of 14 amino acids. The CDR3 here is CASSLITSGTEAFF. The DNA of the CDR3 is TGTGCCAGCAGTTTAATTACCTCGGGGACTGAAGCTTTCTTT.

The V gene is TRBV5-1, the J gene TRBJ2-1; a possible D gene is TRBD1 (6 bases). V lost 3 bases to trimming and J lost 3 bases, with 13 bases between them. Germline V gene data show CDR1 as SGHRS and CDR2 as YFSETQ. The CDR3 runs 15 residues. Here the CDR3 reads CASSSRDTVYNEQFF. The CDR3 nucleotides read TGCGCCAGCAGCTCCCGGGACACCGTCTACAATGAGCAGTTCTTC.

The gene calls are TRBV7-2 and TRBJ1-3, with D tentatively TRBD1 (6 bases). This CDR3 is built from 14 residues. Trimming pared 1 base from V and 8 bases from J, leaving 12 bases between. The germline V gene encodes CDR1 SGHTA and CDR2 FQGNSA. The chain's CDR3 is CASSLGNRADTIYF. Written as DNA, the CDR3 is TGTGCCAGCAGCTTAGGGAACAGGGCAGACACCATATATTTT. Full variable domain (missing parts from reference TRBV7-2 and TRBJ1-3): GAGVSQSPSNKVTEKGKDVELRCDPISGHTALYWYRQSLGQGLEFLIYFQGNSAPDKSGLPSDRFSAERTGGSVSTLTIQRTQQEDSAVYLCASSLGNRADTIYFGEGSWLTVV.

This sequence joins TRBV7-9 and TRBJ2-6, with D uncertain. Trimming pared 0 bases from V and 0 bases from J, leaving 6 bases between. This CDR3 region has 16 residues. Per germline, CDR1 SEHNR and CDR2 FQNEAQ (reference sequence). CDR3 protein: CASSLALPSGANVLTF. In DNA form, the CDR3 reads TGTGCCAGCAGCTTAGCCCTCCCCTCTGGGGCCAACGTCCTGACTTTC.

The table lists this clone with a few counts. The CDR3 here is CAWQTGSSNQPQHF. In DNA, the CDR3 is TGTGCCTGGCAGACAGGGAGTAGCAATCAGCCCCAGCATTTT. The chain links TRBV30 to TRBJ1-5, with TRBD1 matching 7 bases. This CDR3 has 14 amino acids. Germline CDR1 and CDR2: GTSNPN and SVGIG (reference sequence). V lost 5 bases, J lost 0 bases, and 4 bases stayed unmatched. The variable domain in full, completed from reference TRBV30 and TRBJ1-5, reads SQTIHQWPATLVQPVGSPLSLECTVEGTSNPNLYWYRQAAGRGLQLLFYSVGIGQISSEVPQNLSASRPQDRQFILSSKKLLLSDSGFYLCAWQTGSSNQPQHFGDGTRLSIL.

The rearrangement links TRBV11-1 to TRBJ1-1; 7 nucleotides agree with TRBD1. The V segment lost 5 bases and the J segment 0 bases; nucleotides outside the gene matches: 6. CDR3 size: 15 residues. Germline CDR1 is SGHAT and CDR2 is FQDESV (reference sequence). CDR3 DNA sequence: TGTGCCAGCAGCACTCAACAGGGGTTGAACACTGAAGCTTTCTTT. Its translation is CASSTQQGLNTEAFF.

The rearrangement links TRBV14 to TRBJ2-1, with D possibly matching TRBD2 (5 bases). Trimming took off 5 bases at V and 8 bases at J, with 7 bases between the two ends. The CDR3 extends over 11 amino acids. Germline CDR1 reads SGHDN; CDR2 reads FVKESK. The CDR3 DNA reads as TGTGCCAGCAGCTGGCGGGATGAGCAGTTCTTC. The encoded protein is CASSWRDEQFF.

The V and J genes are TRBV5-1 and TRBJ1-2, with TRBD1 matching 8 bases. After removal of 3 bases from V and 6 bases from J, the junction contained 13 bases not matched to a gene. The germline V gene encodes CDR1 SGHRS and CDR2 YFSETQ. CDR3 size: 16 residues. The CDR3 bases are TGCGCCAGCAGCTGGACCTCGGACAGGGTTGTGGATGGCTACACCTTC. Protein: CASSWTSDRVVDGYTF.

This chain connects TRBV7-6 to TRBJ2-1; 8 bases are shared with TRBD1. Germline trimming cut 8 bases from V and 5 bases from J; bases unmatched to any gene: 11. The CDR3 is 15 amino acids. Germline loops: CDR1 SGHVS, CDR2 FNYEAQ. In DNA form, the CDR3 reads TGTGCCAGCGGTGATTGGACAGGGAATGACAATGAGCAGTTCTTC. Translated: CASGDWTGNDNEQFF.

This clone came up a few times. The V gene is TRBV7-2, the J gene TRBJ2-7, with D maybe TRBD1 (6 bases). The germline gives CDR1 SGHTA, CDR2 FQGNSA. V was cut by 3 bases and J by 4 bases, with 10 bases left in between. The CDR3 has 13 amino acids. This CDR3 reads CASSLVGAYEQYF. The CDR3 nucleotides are TGTGCCAGCAGCTTGGTGGGGGCATACGAGCAGTACTTC.

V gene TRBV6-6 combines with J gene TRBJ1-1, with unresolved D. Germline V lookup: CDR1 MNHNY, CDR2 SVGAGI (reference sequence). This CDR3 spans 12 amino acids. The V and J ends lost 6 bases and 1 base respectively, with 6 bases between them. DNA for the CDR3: TGTGCCAGCAGCATCAGGAACACTGAAGCTTTCTTT. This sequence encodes CASSIRNTEAFF.

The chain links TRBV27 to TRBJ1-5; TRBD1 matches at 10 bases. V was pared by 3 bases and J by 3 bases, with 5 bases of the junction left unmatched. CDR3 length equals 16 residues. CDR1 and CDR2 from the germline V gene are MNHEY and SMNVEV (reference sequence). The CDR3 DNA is TGTGCCAGCAGTTTGGCCGGGACAGGGGACAATCAGCCCCAGCATTTT. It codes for CASSLAGTGDNQPQHF.